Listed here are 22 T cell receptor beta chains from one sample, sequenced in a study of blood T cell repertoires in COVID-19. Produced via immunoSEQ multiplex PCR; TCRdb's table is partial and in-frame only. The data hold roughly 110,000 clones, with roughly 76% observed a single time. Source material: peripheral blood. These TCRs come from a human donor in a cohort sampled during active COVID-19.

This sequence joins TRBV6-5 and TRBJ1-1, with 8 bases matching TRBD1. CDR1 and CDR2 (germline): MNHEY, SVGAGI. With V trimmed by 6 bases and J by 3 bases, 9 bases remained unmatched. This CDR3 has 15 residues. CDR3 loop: CASRIRGRLDTEAFF. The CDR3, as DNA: TGTGCCAGCAGGATCAGGGGGCGCTTGGACACTGAAGCTTTCTTT.

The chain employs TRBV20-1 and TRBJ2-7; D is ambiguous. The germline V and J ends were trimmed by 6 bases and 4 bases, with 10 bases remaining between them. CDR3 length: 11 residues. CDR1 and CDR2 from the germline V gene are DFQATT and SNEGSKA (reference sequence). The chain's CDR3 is CSAPVWYEQYF. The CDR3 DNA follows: TGCAGTGCCCCGGTTTGGTACGAGCAGTACTTC.

CDR3 sequence (DNA): TGTGCCAGCAGTGCTGGCTCACTAGCGGGGTCACAAGAGACCCAGTACTTC. It codes for CASSAGSLAGSQETQYF. The chain is built from TRBV6-1 and TRBJ2-5; 10 nucleotides align to TRBD2. Germline V gives CDR1 MNHNS, CDR2 SASEGT. The CDR3 spans 17 residues. Trimming cost V 4 bases and J 2 bases; bases outside gene matches: 10.

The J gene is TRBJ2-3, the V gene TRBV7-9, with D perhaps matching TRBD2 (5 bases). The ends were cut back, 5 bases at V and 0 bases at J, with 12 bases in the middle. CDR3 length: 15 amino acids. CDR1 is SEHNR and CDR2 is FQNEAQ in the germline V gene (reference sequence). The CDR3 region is CASSPPSGSTDTQYF. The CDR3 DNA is TGTGCCAGCAGCCCGCCGTCGGGGAGCACAGATACGCAGTATTTT.

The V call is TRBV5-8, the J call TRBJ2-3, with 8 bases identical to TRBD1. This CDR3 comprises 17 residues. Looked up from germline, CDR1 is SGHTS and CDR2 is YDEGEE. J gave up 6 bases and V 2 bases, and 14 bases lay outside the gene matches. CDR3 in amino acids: CASSFPRGQGLEDTQYF. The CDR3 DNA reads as TGTGCCAGCAGCTTCCCCAGGGGGCAGGGGTTAGAGGATACGCAGTATTTT.

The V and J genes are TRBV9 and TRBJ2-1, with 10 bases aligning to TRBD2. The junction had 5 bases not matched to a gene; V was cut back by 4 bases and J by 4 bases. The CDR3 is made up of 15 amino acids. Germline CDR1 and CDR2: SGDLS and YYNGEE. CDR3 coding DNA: TGTGCCAGCAGCCCTTGGACTAGCGGTTACAATGAGCAGTTCTTC. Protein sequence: CASSPWTSGYNEQFF.

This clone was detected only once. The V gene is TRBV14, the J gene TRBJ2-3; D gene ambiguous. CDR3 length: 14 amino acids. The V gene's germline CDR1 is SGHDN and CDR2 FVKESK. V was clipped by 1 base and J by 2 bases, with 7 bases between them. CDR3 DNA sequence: TGTGCCAGCAGCCAAGGGCGGCACACAGATACGCAGTATTTT. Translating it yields CASSQGRHTDTQYF.

Here the CDR3 reads CATSDTAGLSPLHF. CDR3 in DNA: TGTGCCACCAGCGACACAGCGGGGCTATCACCCCTCCACTTT. The chain has TRBV24-1 and TRBJ1-6, with D perhaps TRBD1 (5 bases). V was cut by 7 bases and J by 10 bases, with 16 bases left in between. Germline V CDR1 and CDR2: KGHDR, SFDVKD. The CDR3 extends over 14 amino acids.

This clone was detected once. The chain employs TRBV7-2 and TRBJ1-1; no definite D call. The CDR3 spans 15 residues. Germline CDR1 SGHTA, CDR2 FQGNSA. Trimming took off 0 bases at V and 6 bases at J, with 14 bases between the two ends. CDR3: CASSLAWSAVSEAFF. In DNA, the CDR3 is TGTGCCAGCAGCTTAGCGTGGTCCGCGGTCTCTGAAGCTTTCTTT.

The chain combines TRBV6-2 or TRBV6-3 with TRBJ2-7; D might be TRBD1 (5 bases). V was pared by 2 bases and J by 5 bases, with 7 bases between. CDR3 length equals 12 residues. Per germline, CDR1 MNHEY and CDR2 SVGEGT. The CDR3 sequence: CASSYRTNEQYF. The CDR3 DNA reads TGTGCCAGCAGTTACAGGACAAACGAGCAGTACTTC.

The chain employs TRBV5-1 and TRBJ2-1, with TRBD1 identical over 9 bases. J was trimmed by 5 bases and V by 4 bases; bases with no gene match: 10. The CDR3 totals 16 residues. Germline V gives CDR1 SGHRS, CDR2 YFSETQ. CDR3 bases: TGCGCCAGCAGCCCCGGACAGGGGAGGGGTCACAATGAGCAGTTCTTC. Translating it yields CASSPGQGRGHNEQFF.

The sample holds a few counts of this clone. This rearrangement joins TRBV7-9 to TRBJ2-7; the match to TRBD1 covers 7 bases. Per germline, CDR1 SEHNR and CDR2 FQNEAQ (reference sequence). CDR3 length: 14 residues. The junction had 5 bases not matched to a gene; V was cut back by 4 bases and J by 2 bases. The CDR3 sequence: CASSSTGTAYEQYF. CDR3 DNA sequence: TGTGCCAGCAGCTCCACCGGGACAGCCTACGAGCAGTACTTC.

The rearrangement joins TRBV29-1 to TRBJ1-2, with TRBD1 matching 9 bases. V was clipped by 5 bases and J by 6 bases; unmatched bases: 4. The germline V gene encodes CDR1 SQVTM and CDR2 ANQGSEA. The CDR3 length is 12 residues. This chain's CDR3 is CSVPDRGDGYTF. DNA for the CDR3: TGCAGCGTTCCGGACAGGGGAGATGGCTACACCTTC.

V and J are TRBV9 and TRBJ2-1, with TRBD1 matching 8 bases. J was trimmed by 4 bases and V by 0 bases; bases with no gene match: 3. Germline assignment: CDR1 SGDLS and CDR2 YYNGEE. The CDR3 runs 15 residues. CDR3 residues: CASSVEQGVYNEQFF. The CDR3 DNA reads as TGTGCCAGCAGCGTAGAACAGGGGGTGTACAATGAGCAGTTCTTC. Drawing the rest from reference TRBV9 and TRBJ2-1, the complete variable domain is DSGVTQTPKHLITATGQRVTLRCSPRSGDLSVYWYQQSLDQGLQFLIQYYNGEERAKGNILERFSAQQFPDLHSELNLSSLELGDSALYFCASSVEQGVYNEQFFGPGTRLTVL.

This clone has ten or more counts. In DNA form, the CDR3 reads TGTGCCATCAGTGACAGGGGGTACGAGCAGTACTTC. This translates into CAISDRGYEQYF. The chain combines TRBV10-3 with TRBJ2-7, with 7 nucleotides matching TRBD1. Germline V gene data show CDR1 as ENHRY and CDR2 as SYGVKD. This CDR3 spans 12 amino acids. V shed 3 bases, J shed 4 bases, and the junction held 0 bases outside the gene matches.

The CDR3 nucleotides read TGTGCCATCACTCAGGGACAGGGGGCAATAAAAACTGAAGCTTTCTTT. It translates to CAITQGQGAIKTEAFF. V gene TRBV10-3 combines with J gene TRBJ1-1, with 12 bases fitting TRBD1. J was trimmed by 5 bases and V by 7 bases; bases with no gene match: 11. The CDR3 runs to 16 residues. Germline loops: CDR1 ENHRY, CDR2 SYGVKD.

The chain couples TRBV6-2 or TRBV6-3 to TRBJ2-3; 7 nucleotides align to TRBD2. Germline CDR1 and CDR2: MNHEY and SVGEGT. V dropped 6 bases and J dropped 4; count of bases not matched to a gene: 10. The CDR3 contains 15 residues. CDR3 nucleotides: TGTGCCAGCAGCACCCTTGAGGCGGGAGCAGATACGCAGTATTTT. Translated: CASSTLEAGADTQYF.

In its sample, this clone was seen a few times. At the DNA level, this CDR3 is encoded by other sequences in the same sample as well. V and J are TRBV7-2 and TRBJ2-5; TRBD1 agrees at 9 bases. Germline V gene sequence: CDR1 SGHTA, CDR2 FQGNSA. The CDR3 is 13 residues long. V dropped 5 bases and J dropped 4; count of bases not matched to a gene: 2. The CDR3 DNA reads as TGTGCCAGCAGCCGGGGACAGGGAGAGACCCAGTACTTC. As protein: CASSRGQGETQYF.

The CDR3 nucleotides read TGTGCCAGCAGCTTATTTTATAGGAGTGGCAATCAGCCCCAGCATTTT. Its translation is CASSLFYRSGNQPQHF. The genes are TRBV5-6 and TRBJ1-5; no clear D gene. The CDR3 has 16 residues. Germline lookup yields CDR1 SGHDT and CDR2 YYEEEE. Trimming pared 2 bases from V and 2 bases from J, leaving 14 bases between.

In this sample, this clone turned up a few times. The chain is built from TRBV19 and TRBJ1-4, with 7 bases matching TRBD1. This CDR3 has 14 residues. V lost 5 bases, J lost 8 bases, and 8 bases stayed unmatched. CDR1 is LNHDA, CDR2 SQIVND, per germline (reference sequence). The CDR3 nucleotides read TGTGCCAGTAGTGTATCGACAGGGAGGGAAAAACTGTTTTTT. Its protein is CASSVSTGREKLFF.

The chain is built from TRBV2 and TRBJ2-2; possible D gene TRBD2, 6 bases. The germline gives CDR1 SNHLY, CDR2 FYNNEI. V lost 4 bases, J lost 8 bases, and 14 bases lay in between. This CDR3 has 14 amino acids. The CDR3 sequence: CASSGTNSPGELFF. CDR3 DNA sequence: TGTGCCAGCAGTGGGACTAATTCACCGGGGGAGCTGTTTTTT.

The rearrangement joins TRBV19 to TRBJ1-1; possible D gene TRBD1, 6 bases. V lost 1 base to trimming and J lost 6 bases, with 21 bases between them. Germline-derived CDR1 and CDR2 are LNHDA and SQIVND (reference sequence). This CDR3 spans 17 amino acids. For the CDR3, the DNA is TGTGCCAGTAGTATAGGAGTGGACAGAGGGGTGGACGCTGAAGCTTTCTTT. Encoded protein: CASSIGVDRGVDAEAFF.